This is a list of T cell receptor beta chains from one sample in a study of T-cell reconstitution after alpha-beta-depleted transplantation in children. Each CDR3 protein is one row after TCRdb ran MiXCR on the PCR reads. The sample shows approximately 93,000 distinct CDR3 sequences, roughly 8.4% of them seen only once. The material was PBMCs from the stem cell graft donor, obtained from the stem cell graft. The receptor source for this set is a human donor who donated a stem cell graft to a child with congenital amegakaryocytic thrombocytopenia. Both conserved end residues are part of each CDR3. The order of the fields is clone size, J gene, V gene, D gene, CDR3 DNA, CDR3 protein. D genes are given only for firm matches. For some rows the clone size is stated as once, few or many, or as a class when expanded; others skip it.

>many|TRBJ1-5|TRBV7-9|TRBD1
TGTGCCAGCAGCTCTGGACAGGGAGCAAATCAGCCCCAGCATTTT
CASSSGQGANQPQHF
>many|TRBJ2-7|TRBV2|-
TGTGCCAGCAGGCAACAGGGCTACTTCTCCTACGAGCAGTACTTC
CASRQQGYFSYEQYF
>few|TRBJ1-4|TRBV27|-
TGTGCCAGCAGTGCACTAATGACGGCTGAAAAACTGTTTTTT
CASSALMTAEKLFF
>many|TRBJ2-3|TRBV10-2|-
TGCGCCAGCAGTGACGGGGGCGAGCACACAGATACGCAGTATTTT
CASSDGGEHTDTQYF
>many|TRBJ2-1|TRBV5-6|-
TGTGCCAGCAGCCCGGGGACTGAGCAGTTCTTC
CASSPGTEQFF
>many|TRBJ1-4|TRBV7-3|-
TGTGCCAGCAGCTTAAAGGCCTGGGACGCGTGGGGTTCTACTAATGAAAAACTGTTTTTT
CASSLKAWDAWGSTNEKLFF
>many|TRBJ1-1|TRBV5-1|TRBD1
TGCGCCAGCAGCTTGAGGGCAGGGGGCGTACGAACTGAAGCTTTCTTT
CASSLRAGGVRTEAFF
>many|TRBJ1-2|TRBV5-1|-
TGCGCCAGCAGCTTGCCCGGGTTTGGCTACACCTTC
CASSLPGFGYTF
>many|TRBJ2-2|TRBV29-1|-
TGCAGCGTTGGAGGGGTTGGAATGAACACCGGGGAGCTGTTTTTT
CSVGGVGMNTGELFF
>many|TRBJ2-1|TRBV4-3|TRBD2
TGCGCCAGCAGACGACTTGCTAGCGGGAGGGACTCCTACAATGAGCAGTTCTTC
CASRRLASGRDSYNEQFF
>many|TRBJ2-1|TRBV20-1|-
TGCAGTGCTATGAGTACTTCCAATGAGCAGTTCTTC
CSAMSTSNEQFF
>many|TRBJ1-3|TRBV6-5|-
TGTGCCAGCGGGCGAGTAGGGCATTTGACCTCTGGAAACACCATATATTTT
CASGRVGHLTSGNTIYF
>many|TRBJ2-7|TRBV7-9|TRBD2
TGTGCCAGCAGCACCAGCGGGGCAACCTACGAGCAGTACTTC
CASSTSGATYEQYF
>-|TRBJ2-1|TRBV7-2|TRBD2
TGTGCCAGCAGCTACAGACTAGCGGGGGCATTATACAATGAGCAGTTCTTC
CASSYRLAGALYNEQFF
>many|TRBJ2-5|TRBV7-2|TRBD1
TGTGCCAGCAGCTTCGGACAGGGAAAAGGAGAGACCCAGTACTTC
CASSFGQGKGETQYF
>many|TRBJ1-4|TRBV15|-
TGTGCCACCAGCAGAGATGGAGGCTTTAATGAAAAACTGTTTTTT
CATSRDGGFNEKLFF
>medium-sized|TRBJ2-1|TRBV4-2|-
TGTGCCAGCAGCCAAGTGGAGGGGGAAAATGAGCAGTTCTTC
CASSQVEGENEQFF
>many|TRBJ2-2|TRBV5-6|-
TGTGCCAGCAGCTTTTCGGGACAGAACACCGGGGAGCTGTTTTTT
CASSFSGQNTGELFF
>many|TRBJ2-2|TRBV4-3|-
TGCGCCAGCAGCCAGAGGAACACCGGGGAGCTGTTTTTT
CASSQRNTGELFF
>many|TRBJ2-1|TRBV20-1|TRBD1
TGCAGTGCTATCCACCCGACCGGGACAGTTTACAATGAGCAGTTCTTC
CSAIHPTGTVYNEQFF
>many|TRBJ1-4|TRBV2|TRBD1
TGTGCCTCACAAGGGGGCAGGGGAGACGAAAAACTGTTTTTT
CASQGGRGDEKLFF
>many|TRBJ2-1|TRBV7-7|-
TGTGCCAGCAGCCCAGACGGGATTTTGGATGAGCAGTTCTTC
CASSPDGILDEQFF
>many|TRBJ2-2|TRBV20-1|TRBD2
TGCAGTGCTGGACTAGCGCTCAACACCGGGGAGCTGTTTTTT
CSAGLALNTGELFF
>many|TRBJ2-2|TRBV7-9|-
TGTGCCAGCAGCCAAAGGAGGGGAACCGGGGAGCTGTTTTTT
CASSQRRGTGELFF
>many|TRBJ2-3|TRBV5-5|-
TGTGCCAGCAGCTTGGACGTGGATACGCAGTATTTT
CASSLDVDTQYF
>many|TRBJ2-4|TRBV7-2|-
TGTGCCAGCAGCTTAAGGCCTGACGGCTTAGACATTCAGTACTTC
CASSLRPDGLDIQYF
>few|TRBJ2-5|TRBV12-3/TRBV12-4|-
TGTGCCAGCAGCCTGAACTACGGAGAGACCCAGTACTTC
CASSLNYGETQYF
>-|TRBJ1-4|TRBV24-1|-
TGTGCCACCGGGGATAATGAAAAACTGTTTTTT
CATGDNEKLFF
>many|TRBJ1-6|TRBV6-5|TRBD1
TGTGCCAGCAGCAGGGACAGGGTTAATTCACCCCTCCACTTT
CASSRDRVNSPLHF
>-|TRBJ2-2|TRBV11-2|TRBD2
TGTGCCAGCAGCACCCTAAAGGCCGGAAGACTAGCGGGGCATTACACCGGGGAGCTGTTTTTT
CASSTLKAGRLAGHYTGELFF
>many|TRBJ1-5|TRBV28|-
TGTGCCAGCAGCTCAGGGGAGGATCAGCCCCAGCATTTT
CASSSGEDQPQHF
>-|TRBJ2-5|TRBV7-6|TRBD2
TGTGCCAGCAGCCAAAGGACTAGCGGCCAAGAGACCCAGTACTTC
CASSQRTSGQETQYF
>many|TRBJ2-5|TRBV5-1|-
TGCGCCACAGGAAGGGACTTTCAAGAGACCCAGTACTTC
CATGRDFQETQYF
>-|TRBJ2-5|TRBV5-1|TRBD2
TGCGCCAGCAGATACAATAGCGGGGGGTCGTCAGAGACCCAGTACTTC
CASRYNSGGSSETQYF
>many|TRBJ1-1|TRBV12-3/TRBV12-4|-
TGTGCCAGCAGTTTACTGGGCCAAAAAGCTTTCTTT
CASSLLGQKAFF
>many|TRBJ2-1|TRBV6-5|-
TGTGCCAGCAGTTATGGGGGCGGTGAAGAGCAGTTCTTC
CASSYGGGEEQFF
>many|TRBJ2-3|TRBV20-1|TRBD2
TGCAGTGCTAGGTTTAGCGGGGGGGCCGTAGATACGCAGTATTTT
CSARFSGGAVDTQYF
>medium-sized|TRBJ2-7|TRBV29-1|TRBD1
TGCAGCGTTTCCCTCGTCCGGGACAGCTACGAGCAGTACTTC
CSVSLVRDSYEQYF
>many|TRBJ2-3|TRBV20-1|-
TGCAGTGCCGAACGGGGGTTTAGCACAGATACGCAGTATTTT
CSAERGFSTDTQYF
>many|TRBJ1-2|TRBV6-5|-
TGTGCCAGCAGTTACGGCCGGGGGGGGTACTACACCTTC
CASSYGRGGYYTF
>few|TRBJ2-3|TRBV2|-
TGTGCCAGCCAAGGACTACTATCAGATACGCAGTATTTT
CASQGLLSDTQYF
>few|TRBJ2-2|TRBV5-1|TRBD2
TGCGCCAGCAGCCCGACCGGGAGGAACGGGGAGCTGTTTTTT
CASSPTGRNGELFF
>many|TRBJ2-3|TRBV28|-
TGTGCCAGCAGACTAGGAGGGGGCTGGACAGATACGCAGTATTTT
CASRLGGGWTDTQYF